Given below is one T cell receptor (beta chain) in context. This sample was included in a study of blood T cell repertoires in COVID-19. Study background: The United States, Italy and Spain were the sources of the acute and convalescent COVID-19 samples.

Source study methods: Amplification from reference gene primers served as the basis for estimated nucleated cell counts. Data came from immunoSEQ multiplex PCR; TCRdb stores just in-frame clones and leaves some out. The D gene and trimming were derived from the DNA, and the V and J assignments and clone size from that table. Seen here are 80,000 to 100,000 clones, about 80% observed once, and the top ten hold around 22%. This TCR was recovered from a man between 65 and 85 years old with acute or convalescent COVID-19. The sample comprised peripheral blood.

CDR3 region: CASRLQGAGDTQYF. The CDR3 DNA sequence: TGTGCCAGCAGGCTCCAGGGGGCCGGAGATACGCAGTATTTT. This sequence joins TRBV2 and TRBJ2-3; 8 nucleotides line up with TRBD1. Germline V gene lookup returns CDR1 SNHLY and CDR2 FYNNEI. Trimming removed 6 bases from V and 5 bases from J; junction bases left unmatched: 7. CDR3 length: 14 residues.